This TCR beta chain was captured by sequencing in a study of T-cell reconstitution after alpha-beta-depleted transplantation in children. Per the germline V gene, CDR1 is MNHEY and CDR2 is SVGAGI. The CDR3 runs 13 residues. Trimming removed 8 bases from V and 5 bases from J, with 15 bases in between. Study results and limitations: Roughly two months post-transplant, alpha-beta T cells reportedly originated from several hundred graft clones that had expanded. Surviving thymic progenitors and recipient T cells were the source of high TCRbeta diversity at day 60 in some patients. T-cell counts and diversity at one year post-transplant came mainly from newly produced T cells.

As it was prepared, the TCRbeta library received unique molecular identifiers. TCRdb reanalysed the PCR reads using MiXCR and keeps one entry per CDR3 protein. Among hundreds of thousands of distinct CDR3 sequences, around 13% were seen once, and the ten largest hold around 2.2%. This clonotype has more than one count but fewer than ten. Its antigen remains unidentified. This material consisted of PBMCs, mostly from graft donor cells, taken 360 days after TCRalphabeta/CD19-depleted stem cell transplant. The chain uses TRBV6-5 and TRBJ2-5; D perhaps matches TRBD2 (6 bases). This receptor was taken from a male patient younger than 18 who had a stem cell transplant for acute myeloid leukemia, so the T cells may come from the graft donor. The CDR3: CASGDTGRETQYF. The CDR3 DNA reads TGTGCCAGCGGCGACACGGGGAGGGAGACCCAGTACTTC.